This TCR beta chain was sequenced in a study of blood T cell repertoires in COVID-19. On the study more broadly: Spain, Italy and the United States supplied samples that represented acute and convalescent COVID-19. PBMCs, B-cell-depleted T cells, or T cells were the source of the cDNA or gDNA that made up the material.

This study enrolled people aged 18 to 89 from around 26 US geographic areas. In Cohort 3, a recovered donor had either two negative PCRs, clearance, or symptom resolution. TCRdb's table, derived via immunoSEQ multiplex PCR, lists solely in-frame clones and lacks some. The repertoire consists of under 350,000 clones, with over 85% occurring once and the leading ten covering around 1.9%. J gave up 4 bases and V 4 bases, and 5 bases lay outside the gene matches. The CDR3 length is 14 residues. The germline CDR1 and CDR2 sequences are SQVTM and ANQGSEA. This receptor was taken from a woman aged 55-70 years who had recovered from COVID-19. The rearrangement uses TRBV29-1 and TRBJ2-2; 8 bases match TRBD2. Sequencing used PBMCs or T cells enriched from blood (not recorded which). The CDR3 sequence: CSVGGLAGTGELFF. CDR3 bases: TGCAGCGTTGGGGGTCTAGCGGGCACCGGGGAGCTGTTTTTT.